This T cell receptor (beta chain) was documented in a study of cytomegalovirus exposure and HLA in healthy donors. Whole-study results and caveats: Researchers reported in a later analysis that a missense DCLRE1C variant was tied to TCR beta V- and J-gene trimming. HLA alleles showed associations with around 15,000 TCR beta sequences in a later analysis, at a 0.05 false discovery rate. Later analysis revealed greater clonal expansion in HLA-associated TCR beta chains than in equally common others. Reports credit the classifier with highly specific, highly sensitive diagnosis of cytomegalovirus status.

CDR1 GTSNPN and CDR2 SVGIG come from the germline V gene (reference sequence). CDR3 length: 15 amino acids. The junction had 12 bases not matched to a gene; V was cut back by 4 bases and J by 8 bases. With 60 Vbeta and 13 Jbeta primers, the PCR was carried out. The table came from immunoSEQ multiplex PCR; TCRdb's copy has only in-frame clones and leaves some out. The sample consists of about 120,000 clones, about 15% of them appearing once. This clone appeared a few times. What it binds is unknown. This chain uses TRBV30 with TRBJ1-4; 8 bases fit TRBD1. This sequence originates from a female donor in good health and CMV-seropositive. The sample was PBMCs. CDR3 in DNA: TGTGCCTGGAAATCTCCCGGGACAGGAAAAGAAAAACTGTTTTTT. It specifies CAWKSPGTGKEKLFF.